This TCR beta chain was retrieved from a study of shared clonotypes between healthy human individuals. Study-wide results and caveats: Represented genetic and exposure-history diversity was restricted by having few donors. Lower generation probabilities were found for non-shared clonotypes than for those shared by all four donors. Sampling included only blood; tissue repertoires likely differ.

Remarks on this clone: Antigen specificity is unknown.

The run depth of the assay was deep. Profiled with immunoSEQ multiplex PCR; TCRdb holds only in-frame clones, not every one. The data show 1,500,000 or so clones, with around 95% seen just once and roughly 1.1% held by the top ten. CDR3 length: 14 residues. Germline lookup yields CDR1 SGDLS and CDR2 YYNGEE. V shed 2 bases and J shed 5 bases, with 13 bases lying between them. This receptor was obtained from a man aged 25-45 years in good health. This chain connects TRBV9 to TRBJ1-2; possible D gene TRBD1, 6 bases. Source material: naive CD4+ T cells sorted from blood. Subset given: CD45RA+ positively selected. CDR3 nucleotide sequence: TGTGCCAGCAGCGTGATTGACACAGGGTATGGCTACACCTTC. Translating gives CASSVIDTGYGYTF.